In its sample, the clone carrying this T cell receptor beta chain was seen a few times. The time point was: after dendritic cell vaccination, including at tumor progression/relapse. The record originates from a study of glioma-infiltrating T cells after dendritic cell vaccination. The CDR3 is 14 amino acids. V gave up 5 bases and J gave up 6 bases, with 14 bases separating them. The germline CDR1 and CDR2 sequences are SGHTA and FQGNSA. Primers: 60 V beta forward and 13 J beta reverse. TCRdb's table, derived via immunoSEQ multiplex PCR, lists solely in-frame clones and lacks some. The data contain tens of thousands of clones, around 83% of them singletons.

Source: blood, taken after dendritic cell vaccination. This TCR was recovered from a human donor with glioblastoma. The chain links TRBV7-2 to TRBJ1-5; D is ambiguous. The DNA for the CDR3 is TGTGCCAGCAGCGCCGAGGGAGGGCGTCAGCCCCAGCATTTT. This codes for CASSAEGGRQPQHF.